This T cell receptor beta chain was sequenced during a study of cytomegalovirus exposure and HLA in healthy donors (dated by TCRdb to about 2017). For the wider study: In an earlier analysis of 587 of the donors, about 260 Gb of sequence data and 100 million or so unique TCR beta sequences from about 180 million T cells were reported. An early release that covered about 600 HLA-typed donors contained approximately 320 gigabases of sequencing data and tens of millions of unique TCR sequences. Among the roughly 430 genotyped donors, around 81% belonged to the genetic ancestry cluster associated with self-reported Caucasian donors. The study aimed to test whether signatures of past pathogen exposure could be identified by cataloging public T cell receptors. The T cell repertoires of some 670 subjects were profiled by immunosequencing and related to cytomegalovirus serostatus. Along with the roughly 670-subject first cohort, a separate validation cohort of 120 different subjects was used. To predict cytomegalovirus infection status, the study brought together high-throughput TCR immunosequencing, statistical association of individual TCRs with disease status, and machine learning. In a later analysis, previously published TCR beta repertoires from fewer than 750 donors were re-analyzed and high-resolution HLA genotyping was added so that TCR occurrence patterns could be studied. Rather than using new phenotypic data, the later analysis identified candidate immune exposures from TCR beta sequences and from how often those sequences occurred across donors. An earlier analysis of several hundred of the donors applied high-throughput TCR beta sequencing to assess whether each TCR beta V gene segment acted as functional or pseudogenic. Donor age, sex, ethnicity and CMV serostatus were collected together with the repertoire data. A later genetic analysis used genome-wide SNP genotypes for about 55% of the 666 donors, treating that subset as a discovery cohort. All discovery cohort repertoires had been generated on a single sequencing platform. Class I and class II HLA loci were covered by the typing at four-digit resolution. The number of typed donors differed by locus: roughly 629-630 for A, B, C, DRB1 and DQB1; approximately 520 for DQA1; 606 for DPA1; and approximately 450 for DPB1. Four or five DR-DQ haplotypes were handled as single units for association and clustering because linkage in the cohort was strong. Among 398 genotyped donors of the cohort, an average of around 240,000 unique TCR beta nucleotide sequences were sequenced per donor, roughly 18% of them non-productive.

Details on this clone: Its antigen is not yet known. Base qualities are not provided; no much larger clone lies one nucleotide away.

Libraries were built with the immunoSEQ multiplex PCR assay. The multiplex PCR relied on a mix of 60 forward primers for TCR Vbeta segments and 13 reverse primers for TCR Jbeta segments. Amplification of the CDR3 region of rearranged TCR beta genes was performed with a multiplex PCR assay on genomic DNA. The amplified TCR beta libraries were sequenced on the Illumina HiSeq System as 87-base-pair reads. In the authors' own workflow: In a later analysis, tens of millions of unique TCR beta chains were counted across the 650 to 750 repertoires, and roughly 11 million of these chains were shared by at least two donors. Raw reads were error-corrected and collapsed into unique sequences with a nearest-neighbor algorithm that merged closely related sequences to remove PCR and sequencing errors. Alignment of CDR3 sequences to IMGT reference sequences was used to assign V, D and J gene segments. Each retained sequence needed at least a six-nucleotide match to both a V gene segment and a J gene segment. Rearrangements were called productive when the CDR3 lacked stop codons and stayed in frame with V and J; all others were non-productive. CDR3 was defined by IMGT convention, running from the second conserved V-encoded cysteine to the conserved J-encoded phenylalanine. The earlier analysis of roughly 590 of the donors excluded sequences that lacked an unambiguous match to a single V gene segment. In an earlier analysis of around 590 of the donors, a V segment was called functional when productive rearrangements were above 56.7%, and segregating when the standard deviation between donors exceeded 5%. A statistical classification framework was built to diagnose cytomegalovirus status from the catalog of TCR beta chain sequences. A later analysis assigned V and J genes by comparing TCR nucleotide sequences with IMGT/GENE-DB human TR gene sequences. A later analysis assigned CDR3 sequences and most-parsimonious VDJ recombination scenarios with the TCRdist pipeline. In a later analysis, each TCR beta chain was defined by its CDR3 amino acid sequence together with its V-gene family, and reads lacking a unique V-gene family were excluded. As a way to deal with suspected cross-contamination and a sequencing artifact, a later analysis dropped nearly 600 nucleotide sequences that were highly shared and had low generation probability. A later analysis calculated a clonal expansion index for each public chain from normalized within-repertoire ranks of inferred template counts. In a later analysis, generation probabilities were computed using a VDJ recombination model fitted to out-of-frame rearrangements, and the results were checked against IGoR. In a later analysis, hypergeometric tests were used to score TCR-TCR, TCR-HLA and TCR-CMV co-occurrence, with a repertoire-size bias correction applied to TCR pairs. False discovery rates were estimated in a later analysis by permuting HLA or CMV assignments 20 times. A later analysis grouped co-occurring TCRs with DBSCAN, adding TCRdist sequence similarity when clustering within HLA-allele-positive subsets. Repertoires with fewer than 30,000 or more than 120,000 public chains, plus five repertoires with anomalous nucleotide sharing, were excluded from co-occurrence clustering. TCRdb re-hosts the immuneACCESS table, in-frame sequences only. Its copies lack some clones; in the studies checked, an unresolved V gene accounts for under half of them, and the cause for the rest is not known. The V and J calls and clone size are taken from that table; D and trimming were inferred from the DNA. Within this sample are approximately 90,000 clones, with roughly 71% of them counted one time only. The ten largest clones capture around 5.3% of the sample.

Study-level results and caveats: According to a later genetic analysis, donors in an Asian-associated ancestry cluster had fewer N-insertions in productive TCRs than the roughly 670-donor mean. Linkage disequilibrium might explain the correlated functional status among segregating V segments, but an unknown experimental factor could not be excluded. Across donors, most TCR sequences were observed very rarely, whereas some public TCRs were present in many individuals. In vitro tests confirmed that a few of the cytomegalovirus-associated TCR beta chains recognize cytomegalovirus antigens. In a later analysis, some 17,000 TCR beta sequences were associated with specific HLA alleles at a false discovery rate of 0.05. A later analysis found that HLA-associated TCR beta chains were more clonally expanded and had lower generation probabilities than equally common non-associated chains. According to the authors, the approach could potentially be generalized to other disease states and immunological phenotypes. V-gene and J-gene trimming of TCR beta chains was associated with a missense DCLRE1C variant in a later genetic analysis, and the association was replicated in an independent cohort. A further reported finding was that TCR beta sequences accurately predicted the HLA-A and HLA-B alleles for most subjects in the first cohort. Assigning TCR associations to individual alleles was difficult when HLA alleles, especially DR and DQ, strongly co-occurred. Some IMGT-functional V segments, including TRBV6-2 and TRBV6-3, could not be distinguished by the 87-base-pair reads and were therefore excluded. The cohort was sequenced for TCR beta chains only, and without alpha or paired-chain data the features that could be detected were limited. An earlier analysis of approximately 590 of the donors showed that most TCR beta V segments appeared in productive rearrangements either about 87% or about 30% of the time, which broadly matched IMGT annotations. In a later analysis, most CMV-associated TCR beta chains were found to appear HLA-restricted, with HLA associations seemingly driven largely by CMV exposure. Because counts were too low, seventeen rarely observed V segments, including chromosome 9 orphons, were left out of the earlier analysis of several hundred of the donors. Presence/absence analyses assumed roughly uniform sequencing depth across donors, an assumption that may not hold. The study listed 150 to 200 TCR beta chains as associated with cytomegalovirus. In a later analysis, the rate of TCR association differed among HLA loci, with DRB1 alleles having the most associated TCRs and HLA-C alleles having the fewest. Because some donors lacked HLA typing at each locus, the association tests relied only on the typed subset. According to a later analysis, parvovirus B19, influenza, CMV and Epstein-Barr virus appeared linked to several top co-occurrence clusters. In both the original and validation cohorts, the classifier was reported to diagnose cytomegalovirus status with high specificity and sensitivity. Immune exposure information for the cohort was limited to CMV serostatus. The sequencing pipeline was judged likely to have produced a cluster of highly shared sequence variants as a technical artifact.

From cysteine to phenylalanine, the CDR3 is 14 amino acids long. Only CDR3 DNA is held: 42 bases, read in frame from base 1. From the germline V gene, CDR1 is SGDLS and CDR2 is YYNGEE. V sheds 3 bases and J sheds 8 bases, leaving 12 bases between their ends. The cohort comprised 670 or so healthy bone marrow donors. Cohort members were all nominally healthy when sampled, although unrecorded immune exposures were likely present. The donor was CMV seronegative and belonged to the group of around 350 seronegative cohort members. A peripheral blood sample was provided by each donor, and peripheral blood mononuclear cells were used for TCR beta sequencing. Genomic DNA extraction from the blood cell samples was performed with the Qiagen DNeasy Blood Extraction Kit.

The sequenced sample consisted of PBMCs. This receptor chain uses TRBV9 and TRBJ1-6; the D region possibly corresponds to TRBD1 (6 bases align). This TCR was sampled from a woman between 35 and 50 years old in good health and CMV-seronegative. The CDR3 corresponds to CASSETPGDSPLHF. The DNA reads TGTGCCAGCAGCGAAACCCCAGGGGATTCACCCCTCCACTTT.